This is a list of T cell receptor beta chains from one sample in a study of blood T cell repertoires in COVID-19. The method was immunoSEQ multiplex PCR; TCRdb's version includes in-frame clones alone and lacks a portion of them. The profile shows fewer than 300,000 clones, around nine tenths of them singletons. The sample was PBMCs or T cells enriched from blood (not recorded which). The source of these receptors is a woman aged 25 to 39 who had recovered from COVID-19. Each CDR3 is given with its conserved first and last residue. Fields, in order: clone size, D gene, V gene, J gene, CDR3 DNA, CDR3 protein. A D gene is named only where the DNA matches it firmly. Clone size is given for some rows only: seen once, a few or many times, or a class if the clone is expanded.

NA,NA,TRBV4-3,TRBJ1-2,TGCGCCAGCAGCCAGCTGGTTTCAGGGGAATTTGGCTACACCTTC,CASSQLVSGEFGYTF
NA,NA,TRBV11-2,TRBJ2-2,TGTGCCAGCAGCTTTTCCGGACGGGGCACCGGGGAGCTGTTTTTT,CASSFSGRGTGELFF
NA,TRBD1,TRBV7-8,TRBJ1-5,TGTGCCAGCAGCCCCGGCCAGGGGGGGCCCCAGCATTTT,CASSPGQGGPQHF
NA,NA,TRBV6-5,TRBJ2-1,TGTGCCAGCAGTTACAAACTCGACTACAATGAGCAGTTCTTC,CASSYKLDYNEQFF
NA,NA,TRBV12-3/TRBV12-4,TRBJ1-1,TGTGCCAGCAGTCCGCGGCGTAGGACTGAAGCTTTCTTT,CASSPRRRTEAFF
NA,NA,TRBV4-1,TRBJ1-4,TGCGCCAGCAGCCAAGTCGGGGGAGACGAAAAACTGTTTTTT,CASSQVGGDEKLFF
NA,NA,TRBV27,TRBJ1-2,TGTGCCAGCAGTTATCCCCAGGGGCGAGGCTACACCTTC,CASSYPQGRGYTF
NA,TRBD1,TRBV27,TRBJ2-5,TGTGCCAGCAGTCCACCACGGACAGGGCCTTCTGTCTGGCGAGAGACCCAGTACTTC,CASSPPRTGPSVWRETQYF
NA,TRBD1,TRBV27,TRBJ2-7,TGTGCCAGCAGTTACCAGGGACAGGGGTACGAGCAGTACTTC,CASSYQGQGYEQYF
NA,TRBD1,TRBV7-2,TRBJ1-1,TGTGCCAGCAGCCCGGGACAGACGAACACTGAAGCTTTCTTT,CASSPGQTNTEAFF
NA,NA,TRBV19,TRBJ1-3,TGTGCCAGTAGTATCTGGACAGTAACTGGAAACACCATATATTTT,CASSIWTVTGNTIYF
NA,NA,TRBV7-9,TRBJ1-3,TGTGCCAGCAGCCCAGGGACTGGAAACACCATATATTTT,CASSPGTGNTIYF
NA,NA,TRBV11-3,TRBJ2-5,TGTGCCAGCAGCTCACGGGGTCAAGAGACCCAGTACTTC,CASSSRGQETQYF
NA,NA,TRBV30,TRBJ2-7,TGTGCCTGGAGCCGACTTGACGGGGACGAGCAGTACTTC,CAWSRLDGDEQYF
NA,TRBD1,TRBV27,TRBJ2-7,TGTGCCAGCAGTCCGACCCGGACAGGATCCGTCTACGAGCAGTACTTC,CASSPTRTGSVYEQYF
NA,NA,TRBV12-3/TRBV12-4,TRBJ2-7,TGTGCCAGCAGCTTAGGACAGCTCTACGAGCAGTACTTC,CASSLGQLYEQYF
NA,TRBD2,TRBV4-3,TRBJ2-3,TGCGCCAGCAGCCAAGATAGCGGGAAGGCAGATACGCAGTATTTT,CASSQDSGKADTQYF
NA,NA,TRBV7-9,TRBJ2-2,TGTGCCAGCAGCCCAACCGCAGCAGGGGCGGGCGGGGAGCTGTTTTTT,CASSPTAAGAGGELFF
NA,NA,TRBV9,TRBJ1-1,TGTGCCAGCAGCGTAGGGGGAGGGCCTGAAGCTTTCTTT,CASSVGGGPEAFF
NA,NA,TRBV7-9,TRBJ1-2,TGTGCCAGCAGCTTAGAGCACGGGTACTATGGCTACACCTTC,CASSLEHGYYGYTF
NA,NA,TRBV6-2/TRBV6-3,TRBJ2-7,TGTGCCAGCAGTTACCTGGGACTCCCCTACGAGCAGTACTTC,CASSYLGLPYEQYF
NA,TRBD2,TRBV9,TRBJ2-5,TGTGCCAGCAGCTTAAGAGCGGGAGGAGGGGGCCCATGGGAGACCCAGTACTTC,CASSLRAGGGGPWETQYF
NA,TRBD1,TRBV7-9,TRBJ2-2,TGTGCCAGCAGCCGAGGACAGGGGAACACCGGGGAGCTGTTTTTT,CASSRGQGNTGELFF
NA,TRBD1,TRBV7-2,TRBJ2-5,TGTGCCAGCAGCCCTAGGACAGGGGCGGAGACCCAGTACTTC,CASSPRTGAETQYF
NA,NA,TRBV7-2,TRBJ2-1,TGTGCCAGCAGCTTTAGTACTAGCAGATACAATGAGCAGTTCTTC,CASSFSTSRYNEQFF
NA,TRBD1,TRBV5-1,TRBJ2-3,TGCGCCAGTGCTACAGGGGCCACAGATACGCAGTATTTT,CASATGATDTQYF
NA,NA,TRBV7-9,TRBJ2-1,TGTGCCAGCACTCCCGGGAGCTACAATGAGCAGTTCTTC,CASTPGSYNEQFF
NA,TRBD1,TRBV11-2,TRBJ2-5,TGTGCCAGCAGCTTAGCTCGGGTGAGGGGGCGGGAGACCCAGTACTTC,CASSLARVRGRETQYF
NA,TRBD2,TRBV27,TRBJ2-1,TGTGCCAGCAGTTCTCCGACTAGCGGGAGACTCCGCTCCTACAATGAGCAGTTCTTC,CASSSPTSGRLRSYNEQFF
NA,TRBD1,TRBV10-3,TRBJ1-4,TGTGCCACTCAGGGGGATAATGAAAAACTGTTTTTT,CATQGDNEKLFF
once,NA,TRBV7-6,TRBJ2-7,TGTGCCAGCAGCTTAGGACAGGACGTCTCCTACGAGCAGTACTTC,CASSLGQDVSYEQYF
NA,NA,TRBV3-1/TRBV3-2,TRBJ2-5,TGTGCCAGCAGCCAGCTGGGGTCTTCAAGCGGAGAGACCCAGTACTTC,CASSQLGSSSGETQYF
NA,NA,TRBV6-5,TRBJ2-2,TGTGCCAGCAGTTACTGGAGGGGCCTAAACACCGGGGAGCTGTTTTTT,CASSYWRGLNTGELFF
NA,NA,TRBV27,TRBJ2-7,TGTGCCAGCAGTTTATCGGAGACCCTTCGCTACGAGCAGTACTTC,CASSLSETLRYEQYF